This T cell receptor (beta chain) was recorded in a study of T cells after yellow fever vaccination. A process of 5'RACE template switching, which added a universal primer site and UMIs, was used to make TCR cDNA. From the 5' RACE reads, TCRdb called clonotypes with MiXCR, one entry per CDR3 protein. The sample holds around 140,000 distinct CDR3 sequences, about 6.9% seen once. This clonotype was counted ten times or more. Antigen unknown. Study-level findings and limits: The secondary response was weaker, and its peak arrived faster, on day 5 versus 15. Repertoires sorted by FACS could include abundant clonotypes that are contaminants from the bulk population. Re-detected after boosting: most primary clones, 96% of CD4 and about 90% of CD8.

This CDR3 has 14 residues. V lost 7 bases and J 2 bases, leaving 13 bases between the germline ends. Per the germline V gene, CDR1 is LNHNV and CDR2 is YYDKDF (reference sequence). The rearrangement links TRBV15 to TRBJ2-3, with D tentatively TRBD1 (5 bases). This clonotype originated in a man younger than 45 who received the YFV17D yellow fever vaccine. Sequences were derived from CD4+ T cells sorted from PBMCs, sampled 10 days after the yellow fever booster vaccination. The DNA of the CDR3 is TGTGCCACCATCCCGACAGTCTACACAGATACGCAGTATTTT. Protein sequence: CATIPTVYTDTQYF.